This TCR beta chain was identified during a study of OX40 agonist ivuxolimab in advanced cancers. General observations from the study: With doses of 0.1 to 3.0 mg/kg, CD4+ and CD8+ blood T cells had undergone clonal expansion by week 6. Patients with a partial response at 0.1-3.0 mg/kg had among the lowest clonal expansion.

Some clones are missing from TCRdb's copy, which holds only in-frame ones; the method was immunoSEQ multiplex PCR. The sample includes tens of thousands of clones, around 91% of them seen just once. V dropped 4 bases and J dropped 5 bases, with 12 bases sitting between them. The germline V gene encodes CDR1 SGHRS and CDR2 YFSETQ. This CDR3 is 13 amino acids long. With respect to this clone: The antigen is unknown.

The starting material was CD4+ or CD8+ T cells sorted from blood, obtained in a trial of the OX40 agonist ivuxolimab. The V call is TRBV5-1, the J call TRBJ2-5; possibly TRBD1 for D (7 bases). This receptor was taken from an adult with an advanced solid tumor such as melanoma, head and neck, liver or kidney cancer. In DNA, the CDR3 is TGCGCCAGCAGCAGCAGGGGGGAGGAGACCCAGTACTTC. As protein: CASSSRGEETQYF.